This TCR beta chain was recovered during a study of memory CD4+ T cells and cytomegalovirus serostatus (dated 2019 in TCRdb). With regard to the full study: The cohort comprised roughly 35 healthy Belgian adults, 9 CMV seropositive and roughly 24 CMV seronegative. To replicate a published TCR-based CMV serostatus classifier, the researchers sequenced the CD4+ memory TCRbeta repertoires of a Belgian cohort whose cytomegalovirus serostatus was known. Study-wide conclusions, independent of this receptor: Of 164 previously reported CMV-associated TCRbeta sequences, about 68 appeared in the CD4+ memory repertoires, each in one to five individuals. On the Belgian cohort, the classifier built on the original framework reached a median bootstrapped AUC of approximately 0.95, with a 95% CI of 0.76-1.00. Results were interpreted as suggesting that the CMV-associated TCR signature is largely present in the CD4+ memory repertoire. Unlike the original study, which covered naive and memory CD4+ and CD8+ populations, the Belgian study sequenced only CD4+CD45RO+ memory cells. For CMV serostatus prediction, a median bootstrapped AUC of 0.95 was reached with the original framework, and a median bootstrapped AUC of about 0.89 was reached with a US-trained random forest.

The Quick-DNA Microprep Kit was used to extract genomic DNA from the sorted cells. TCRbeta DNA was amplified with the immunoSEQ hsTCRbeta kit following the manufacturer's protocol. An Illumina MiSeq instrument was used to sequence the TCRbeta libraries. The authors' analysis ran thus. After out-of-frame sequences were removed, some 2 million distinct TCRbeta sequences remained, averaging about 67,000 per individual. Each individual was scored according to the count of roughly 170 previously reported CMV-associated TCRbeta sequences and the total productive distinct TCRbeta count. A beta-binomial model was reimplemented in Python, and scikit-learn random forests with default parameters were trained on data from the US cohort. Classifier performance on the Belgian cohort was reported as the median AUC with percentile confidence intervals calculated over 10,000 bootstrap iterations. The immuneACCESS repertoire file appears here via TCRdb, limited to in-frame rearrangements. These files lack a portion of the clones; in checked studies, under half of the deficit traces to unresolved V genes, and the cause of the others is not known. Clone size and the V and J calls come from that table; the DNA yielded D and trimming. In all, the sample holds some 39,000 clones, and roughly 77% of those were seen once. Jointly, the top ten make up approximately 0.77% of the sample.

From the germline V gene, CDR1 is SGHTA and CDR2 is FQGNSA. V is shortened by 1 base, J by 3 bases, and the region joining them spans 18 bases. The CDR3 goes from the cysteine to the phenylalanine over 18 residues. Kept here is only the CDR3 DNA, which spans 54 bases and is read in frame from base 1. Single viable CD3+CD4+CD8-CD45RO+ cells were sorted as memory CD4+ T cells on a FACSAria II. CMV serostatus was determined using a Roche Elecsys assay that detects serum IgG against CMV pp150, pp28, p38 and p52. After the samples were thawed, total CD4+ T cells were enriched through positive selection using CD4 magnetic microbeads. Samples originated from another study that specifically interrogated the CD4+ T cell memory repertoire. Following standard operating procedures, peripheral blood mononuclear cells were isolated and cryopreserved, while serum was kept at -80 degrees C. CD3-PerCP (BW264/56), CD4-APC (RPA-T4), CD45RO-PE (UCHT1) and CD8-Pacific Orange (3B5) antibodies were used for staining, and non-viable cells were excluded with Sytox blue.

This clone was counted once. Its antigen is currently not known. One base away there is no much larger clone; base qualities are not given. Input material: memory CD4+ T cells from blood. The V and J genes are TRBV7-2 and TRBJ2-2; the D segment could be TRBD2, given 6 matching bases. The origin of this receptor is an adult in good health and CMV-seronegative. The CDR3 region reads CASSLVIGGNHDTGELFF. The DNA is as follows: TGTGCCAGCAGCTTAGTTATCGGGGGTAATCATGACACCGGGGAGCTGTTTTTT.